These T cell receptor beta chains were read from a single sample in a study of blood T cell repertoires in COVID-19. Profiled with immunoSEQ multiplex PCR; TCRdb holds only in-frame clones, not every one. The sample has a few hundred thousand clones, 90% seen once. Sequenced sample: peripheral blood. These receptors all stem from a woman aged 25 to 39 with COVID-19, enrolled during active disease. Each CDR3 is given with its conserved first and last residue. D genes are given only for firm matches. Clone size is shown for a subset of rows, as once, few, many or a class of expanded clone.

abundance | d_gene | j_gene | v_gene | len | CDR3aa | CDR3nt
once | TRBD1 | TRBJ2-1 | TRBV11-2 | 15 | CASSPGTGVRNEQFF | TGTGCCAGCAGCCCCGGGACAGGGGTGAGGAATGAGCAGTTCTTC
many | - | TRBJ1-2 | TRBV5-1 | 14 | CASSFIQGGYGYTF | TGCGCCAGCAGCTTTATACAGGGAGGGTATGGCTACACCTTC
- | TRBD2 | TRBJ2-3 | TRBV6-1 | 17 | CASSESWGGAGTDTQYF | TGTGCCAGCAGTGAATCCTGGGGGGGAGCGGGCACAGATACGCAGTATTTT
once | TRBD1 | TRBJ1-1 | TRBV19 | 16 | CASRSRGQGANTEAFF | TGTGCCAGTAGGTCTCGGGGACAGGGGGCGAACACTGAAGCTTTCTTT
- | - | TRBJ2-1 | TRBV10-3 | 12 | CAIGPFYNEQFF | TGTGCCATCGGGCCGTTTTACAATGAGCAGTTCTTC
few | - | TRBJ1-6 | TRBV21-1 | 17 | CASSPWTAENWRNPLHF | TGTGCCAGCAGCCCGTGGACAGCGGAGAATTGGAGGAACCCCCTCCACTTT
- | - | TRBJ2-3 | TRBV2 | 12 | CASSGGADTQYF | TGTGCCAGCAGTGGGGGAGCAGATACGCAGTATTTT
- | - | TRBJ2-1 | TRBV12-3/TRBV12-4 | 11 | CASSSRNEQFF | TGTGCCAGCAGTTCCAGAAATGAGCAGTTCTTC
- | TRBD1 | TRBJ1-1 | TRBV7-9 | 16 | CASSSSLGTENTEAFF | TGTGCCAGCAGCTCCTCCTTGGGGACAGAGAACACTGAAGCTTTCTTT
- | - | TRBJ2-1 | TRBV6-5 | 13 | CASSREVYNEQFF | TGTGCCAGCAGTAGGGAGGTCTACAATGAGCAGTTCTTC
- | TRBD1 | TRBJ2-2 | TRBV5-6 | 15 | CASSYRDRHTGELFF | TGTGCCAGCAGCTACCGGGACAGGCACACCGGGGAGCTGTTTTTT
- | TRBD2 | TRBJ2-7 | TRBV7-9 | 13 | CASSLGTSDEQYF | TGTGCCAGCAGCTTAGGGACTAGCGACGAGCAGTACTTC
- | TRBD2 | TRBJ2-1 | TRBV12-5 | 16 | CASGPPLAGGAKEQFF | TGTGCTAGTGGGCCGCCGCTAGCGGGAGGGGCCAAGGAGCAGTTCTTC
few | - | TRBJ1-5 | TRBV14 | 15 | CASSQVGDFNQPQHF | TGTGCCAGCAGCCAAGTAGGAGACTTCAATCAGCCCCAGCATTTT
once | TRBD1 | TRBJ1-1 | TRBV10-1 | 15 | CASSGTGVWNTEAFF | TGCGCCAGCAGTGGGACAGGGGTTTGGAACACTGAAGCTTTCTTT
- | TRBD1 | TRBJ1-1 | TRBV5-1 | 13 | CASRKDLEQGRLF | TGCGCCAGCAGAAAGGACCTGGAACAGGGGAGGCTTTTT
once | TRBD1 | TRBJ1-1 | TRBV19 | 14 | CASSMDRVNTEAFF | TGTGCCAGTAGTATGGACAGGGTGAACACTGAAGCTTTCTTT